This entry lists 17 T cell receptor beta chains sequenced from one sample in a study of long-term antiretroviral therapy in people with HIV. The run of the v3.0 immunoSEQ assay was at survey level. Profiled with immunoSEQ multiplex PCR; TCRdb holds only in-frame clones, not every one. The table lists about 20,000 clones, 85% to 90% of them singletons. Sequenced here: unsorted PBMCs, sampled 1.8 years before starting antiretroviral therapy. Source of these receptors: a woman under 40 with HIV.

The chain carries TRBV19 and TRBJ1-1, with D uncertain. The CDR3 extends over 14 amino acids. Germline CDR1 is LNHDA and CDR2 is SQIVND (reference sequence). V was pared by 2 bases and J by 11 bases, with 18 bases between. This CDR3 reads CASSITPPVSEAFF. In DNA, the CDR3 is TGTGCCAGTAGTATAACGCCCCCTGTGAGCGAGGCTTTCTTT.

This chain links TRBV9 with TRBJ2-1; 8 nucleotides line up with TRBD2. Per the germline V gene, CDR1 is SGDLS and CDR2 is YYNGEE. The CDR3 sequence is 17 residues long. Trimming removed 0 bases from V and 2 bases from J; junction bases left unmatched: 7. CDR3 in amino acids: CASSVVATGGPYNEQFF. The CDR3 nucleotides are TGTGCCAGCAGCGTAGTAGCGACGGGAGGGCCCTACAATGAGCAGTTCTTC.

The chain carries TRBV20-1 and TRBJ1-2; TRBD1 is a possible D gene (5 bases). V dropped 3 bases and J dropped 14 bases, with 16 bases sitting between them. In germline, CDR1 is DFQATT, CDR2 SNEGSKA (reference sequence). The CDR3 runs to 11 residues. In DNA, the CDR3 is TGCAGTGCTAGCCTGACATCGGAGGGGACCTTC. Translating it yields CSASLTSEGTF.

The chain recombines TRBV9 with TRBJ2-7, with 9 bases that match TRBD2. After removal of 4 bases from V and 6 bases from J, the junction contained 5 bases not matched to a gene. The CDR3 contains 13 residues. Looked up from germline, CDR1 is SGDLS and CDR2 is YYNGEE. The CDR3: CASSFAGGGEQYF. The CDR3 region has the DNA TGTGCCAGCAGCTTCGCGGGGGGGGGCGAGCAGTACTTC.

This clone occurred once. DNA for the CDR3: TGTGCCAGCAGTGTCATGGGGTTGGGAAACACCATATATTTT. Amino acids: CASSVMGLGNTIYF. This chain joins TRBV2 and TRBJ1-3; no clear D. The CDR3 is 14 amino acids. The V end was cut by 4 bases, the J end by 4 bases, with 11 bases between. Germline CDR1 and CDR2: SNHLY and FYNNEI. The whole variable domain, remainder taken from reference TRBV2 and TRBJ1-3, is EPEVTQTPSHQVTQMGQEVILRCVPISNHLYFYWYRQILGQKVEFLVSFYNNEISEKSEIFDDQFSVERPDGSNFTLKIRSTKLEDSAMYFCASSVMGLGNTIYFGEGSWLTVV.

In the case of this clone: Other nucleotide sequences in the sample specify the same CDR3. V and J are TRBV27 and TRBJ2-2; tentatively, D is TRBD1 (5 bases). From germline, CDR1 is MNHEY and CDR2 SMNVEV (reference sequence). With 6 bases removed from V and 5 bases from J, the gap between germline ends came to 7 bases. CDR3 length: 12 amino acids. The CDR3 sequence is CASSGQTGELFF. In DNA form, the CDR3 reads TGTGCCAGCAGCGGACAAACCGGGGAGCTGTTTTTT.

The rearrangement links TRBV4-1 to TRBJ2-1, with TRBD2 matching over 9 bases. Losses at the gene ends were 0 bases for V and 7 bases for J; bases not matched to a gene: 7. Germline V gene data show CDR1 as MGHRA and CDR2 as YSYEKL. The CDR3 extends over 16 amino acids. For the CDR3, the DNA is TGCGCCAGCAGCCAAGATGGGGCGGGGGGGAGGAATGAGCAGTTCTTC. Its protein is CASSQDGAGGRNEQFF.

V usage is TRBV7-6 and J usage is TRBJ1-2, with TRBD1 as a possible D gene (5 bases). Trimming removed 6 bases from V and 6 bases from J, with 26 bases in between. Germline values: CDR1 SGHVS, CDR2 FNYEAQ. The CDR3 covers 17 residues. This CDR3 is CASSRLRQGMIIHGYTF. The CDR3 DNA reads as TGTGCCAGCAGTCGCCTGCGGCAGGGAATGATAATCCATGGCTACACCTTC.

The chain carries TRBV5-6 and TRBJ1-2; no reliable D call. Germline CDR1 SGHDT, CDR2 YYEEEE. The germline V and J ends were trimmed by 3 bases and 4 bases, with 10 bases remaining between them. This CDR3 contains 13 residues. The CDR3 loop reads CASSSRGSYGYTF. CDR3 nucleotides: TGTGCCAGCAGCTCGCGGGGATCCTATGGCTACACCTTC. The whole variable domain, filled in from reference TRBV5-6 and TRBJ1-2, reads DAGVTQSPTHLIKTRGQQVTLRCSPKSGHDTVSWYQQALGQGPQFIFQYYEEEERQRGNFPDRFSGHQFPNYSSELNVNALLLGDSALYLCASSSRGSYGYTFGSGTRLTVV.

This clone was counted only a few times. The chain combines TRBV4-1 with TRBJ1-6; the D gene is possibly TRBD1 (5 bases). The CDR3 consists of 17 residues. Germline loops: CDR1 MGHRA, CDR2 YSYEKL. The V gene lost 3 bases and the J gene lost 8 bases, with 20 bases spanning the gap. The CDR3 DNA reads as TGCGCCAGCAGCCAGAGGGGATTAGGGGCCGACCATTCACCCCTCCACTTT. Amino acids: CASSQRGLGADHSPLHF.

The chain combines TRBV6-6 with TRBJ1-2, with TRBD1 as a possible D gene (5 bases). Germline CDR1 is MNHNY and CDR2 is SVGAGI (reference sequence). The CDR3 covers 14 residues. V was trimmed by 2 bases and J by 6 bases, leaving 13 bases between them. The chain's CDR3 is CASSYPGTVNGYTF. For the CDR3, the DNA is TGTGCCAGCAGTTACCCCGGGACGGTGAATGGCTACACCTTC.

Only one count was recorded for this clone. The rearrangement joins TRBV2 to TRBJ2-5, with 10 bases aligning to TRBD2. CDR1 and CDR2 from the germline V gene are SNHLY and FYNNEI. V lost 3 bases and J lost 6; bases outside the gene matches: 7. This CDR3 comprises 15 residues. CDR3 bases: TGTGCCAGCAGTGAGGCAGCGGGGGGGCCAAAGACCCAGTACTTC. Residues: CASSEAAGGPKTQYF.

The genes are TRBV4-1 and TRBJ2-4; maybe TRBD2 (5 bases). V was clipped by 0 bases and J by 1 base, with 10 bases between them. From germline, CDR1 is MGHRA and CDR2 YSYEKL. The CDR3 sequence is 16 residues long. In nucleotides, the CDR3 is TGCGCCAGCAGCCAAGATCTATCGGGGGCCAAAAACATTCAGTACTTC. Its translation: CASSQDLSGAKNIQYF.

The CDR3 loop reads CAWSGLSEGFTRYGYTF. The CDR3 bases are TGTGCCTGGAGTGGTTTGTCAGAGGGATTTACCCGCTATGGCTACACCTTC. The V call is TRBV30, the J call TRBJ1-2; D not resolved. The CDR3 extends over 17 amino acids. Trimming cost V 1 base and J 4 bases, with 22 bases left between them. CDR1 and CDR2 (germline): GTSNPN, SVGIG (reference sequence).

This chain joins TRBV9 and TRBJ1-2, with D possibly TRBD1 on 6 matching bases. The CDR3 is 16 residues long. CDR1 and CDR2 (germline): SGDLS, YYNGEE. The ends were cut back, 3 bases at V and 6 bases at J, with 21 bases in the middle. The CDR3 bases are TGTGCCAGCAGCGCCACCGAGGACAGCCCCTTCGATGGCTACACCTTC. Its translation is CASSATEDSPFDGYTF.

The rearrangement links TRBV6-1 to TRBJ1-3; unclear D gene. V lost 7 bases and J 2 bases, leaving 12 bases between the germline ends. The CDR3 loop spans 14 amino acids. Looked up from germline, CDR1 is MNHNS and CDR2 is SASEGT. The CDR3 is CASTHGPPGNTIYF. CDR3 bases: TGTGCCAGCACTCACGGGCCCCCTGGAAACACCATATATTTT.

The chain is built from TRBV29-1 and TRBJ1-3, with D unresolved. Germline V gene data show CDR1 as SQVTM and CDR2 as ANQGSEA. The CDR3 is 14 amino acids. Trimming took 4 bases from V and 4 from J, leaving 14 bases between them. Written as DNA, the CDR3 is TGCAGCGTTGGACCCAGTGGGCGAGGAAACACCATATATTTT. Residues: CSVGPSGRGNTIYF.